These T cell receptor beta chains were read from a single sample in a study of cytomegalovirus exposure and HLA in healthy donors. Clones were read by immunoSEQ multiplex PCR, and TCRdb kept only the in-frame ones, dropping some. The sample table sets out some 76,000 clones. Sequencing was carried out using PBMCs. These receptors all come from a female donor in good health and CMV-seropositive. The CDR3 runs from the conserved cysteine through the conserved F or W. The order of the fields is J gene, D gene, V gene, CDR3 DNA, CDR3 protein. The D gene is left open where the match is weak.

TRBJ1-4 . TRBV28 TGTGCCAGCAGTTCCTCGAGTACAGCAACTAATGAAAAACTGTTTTTT CASSSSSTATNEKLFF
TRBJ2-2 TRBD1 TRBV10-3 TGTGCCATCAGCATGGACAGGGGGGTGTACACCGGGGAGCTGTTTTTT CAISMDRGVYTGELFF
TRBJ2-3 TRBD2 TRBV5-8 TGTGCCAGCAGCTCTGGACTAGCGGGGACCACAGATACGCAGTATTTT CASSSGLAGTTDTQYF
TRBJ2-7 TRBD1 TRBV18 TGTGCCAGCGCCCAAAACGGACAGGGCGAAATGCACGAGCAGTACTTC CASAQNGQGEMHEQYF
TRBJ2-7 . TRBV9 TGTGCCAGCAGCGTAGATTCGGGGACACGGTACTTC CASSVDSGTRYF
TRBJ2-3 TRBD2 TRBV25-1 TGTGCCAGCAGCCCTTCCCTAGCGGGGGGCACAGATACGCAGTATTTT CASSPSLAGGTDTQYF
TRBJ1-1 TRBD1 TRBV5-1 TGCGCCAGCAGCTTGAACAGGGGGAGCACTGAAGCTTTCTTT CASSLNRGSTEAFF
TRBJ1-5 . TRBV7-2 TGTGCCAGCAGCTTACTTAGCAATCAGCCCCAGCATTTT CASSLLSNQPQHF
TRBJ2-7 TRBD1 TRBV5-1 TGCGCCAGCAGCGCCCACAGGGGACACGAGCAGTACTTC CASSAHRGHEQYF
TRBJ2-3 . TRBV28 TGTGCCAGCACCCCGATGGGGGGAGATACGCAGTATTTT CASTPMGGDTQYF
TRBJ2-2 TRBD1 TRBV2 TGTGCCAGCCAGACCTGGACAGGGCGGAACACCGGGGAGCTGTTTTTT CASQTWTGRNTGELFF
TRBJ2-1 . TRBV11-2 TGTGCCAGCAGCTTAGTAGAGGTTGGTGAGCAGTTCTTC CASSLVEVGEQFF
TRBJ2-5 . TRBV25-1 TGTGCCAGCAGTGATCTAGGGGGTCGGCAAGAGACCCAGTACTTC CASSDLGGRQETQYF
TRBJ2-7 . TRBV28 TGTGCCAGCAGTGGGGGGGCAGACCCGAAGCAGCAGTACTTC CASSGGADPKQQYF
TRBJ2-1 TRBD1 TRBV9 TGTGCCAGCAGCGTAGACCCCCAGGGGACAGGGCCAAATGAGCAGTTCTTC CASSVDPQGTGPNEQFF
TRBJ1-1 TRBD1 TRBV5-1 TGCGCCAGCAGCGGTAGGACAGGAAACACTGAAGCTTTCTTT CASSGRTGNTEAFF
TRBJ2-2 . TRBV5-1 TGCGCCAGCAGCCGCGGGACAGCGAACACCGGGGAGCTGTTTTTT CASSRGTANTGELFF
TRBJ2-7 . TRBV5-1 TGCGCCAGCAGCTTCGGACAGCCCTACGAGCAGTACTTC CASSFGQPYEQYF
TRBJ2-5 . TRBV18 TGTGCCAGCTCACCACCCCAGGGGCCAGAAGAAGAGACCCAGTACTTC CASSPPQGPEEETQYF
TRBJ2-7 TRBD2 TRBV2 TGTGCCAGCAGTGTGGTTTGGGCGGGAGGAGCCAACGAGCAGTACTTC CASSVVWAGGANEQYF
TRBJ1-2 . TRBV6-1 TGTGCCAGCAGTGAAACCAGACTAGGCACCTTC CASSETRLGTF
TRBJ1-1 TRBD1 TRBV29-1 TGCAGCGCCGTCGGGGACAGACTGAACACTGAAGCTTTCTTT CSAVGDRLNTEAFF
TRBJ2-2 TRBD1 TRBV5-4 TGTGCCAGCAGCCGGGACAGGGGCTACACCGGGGAGCTGTTTTTT CASSRDRGYTGELFF
TRBJ2-5 . TRBV4-3 TGCGCCAGCAGCCCAGGGTCCCAAGAGACCCAGTACTTC CASSPGSQETQYF
TRBJ1-2 . TRBV28 TGTGCCAGCAGTTTATACCTAGGGGCTGAAGGCTACACCTTC CASSLYLGAEGYTF
TRBJ2-7 TRBD2 TRBV18 TGTGCCAGCTCACCATTTACGCGGGAGGAATACGAGCAGTACTTC CASSPFTREEYEQYF
TRBJ2-7 TRBD2 TRBV19 TGTGCCAGTATCCCGACTAGCGGGGATGCTCGGGAGCAGTACTTC CASIPTSGDAREQYF
TRBJ2-1 . TRBV5-4 TGTGCCAGCAGCCCGACGGGGGACTCCGACAATGAGCAGTTCTTC CASSPTGDSDNEQFF
TRBJ2-1 . TRBV29-1 TGCAGCGTTGAAGGGATAGACAGAAACAATGAGCAGTTCTTC CSVEGIDRNNEQFF
TRBJ1-5 . TRBV6-4 TGTGCCAGCAGTGCGGACAGAAATCAGCCCCAGCATTTT CASSADRNQPQHF
TRBJ2-3 TRBD2 TRBV30 TGTGCCTGGAGACTAGCGGGAGGCACAGATACGCAGTATTTT CAWRLAGGTDTQYF
TRBJ2-2 TRBD2 TRBV7-9 TGTGCCAGCAGCCAACTGCGGGAGGGCGGGAACACCGGGGAGCTGTTTTTT CASSQLREGGNTGELFF
TRBJ2-7 . TRBV7-9 TGTGCCAGCAGCCCCCTGTGGGGTCATGGGAGCTCCTACGAGCAGTACTTC CASSPLWGHGSSYEQYF
TRBJ1-2 TRBD1 TRBV28 TGTGCCAGCAGTCCCCCGACAGGGGCTGCCGGCTACACCTTC CASSPPTGAAGYTF
TRBJ1-5 TRBD1 TRBV19 TGTGCCAGTAGTTCAGAACGGGACAGGGGGCTGACCCGCAATCAGCCCCAGCATTTT CASSSERDRGLTRNQPQHF
TRBJ1-5 . TRBV18 TGTGCCAGCTCACGGGAACAGGGTTATGATCAGCCCCAGCATTTT CASSREQGYDQPQHF
TRBJ1-4 . TRBV6-6 TGTGCCAGCAGTTCCCCGCCGGAGGGGGAAAAACTGTTTTTT CASSSPPEGEKLFF
TRBJ1-1 TRBD1 TRBV19 TGTGCCAGTAGTGACCCGGGACAGGGAAGTAGGAACACTGAAGCTTTCTTT CASSDPGQGSRNTEAFF
TRBJ1-1 . TRBV29-1 TGCAGCGTATACAGGGCTGGGACTGAAGCTTTCTTT CSVYRAGTEAFF
TRBJ2-1 . TRBV30 TGTGCCTGGAGTGGAGGGTTTGATGAGCAGTTCTTC CAWSGGFDEQFF
TRBJ2-1 TRBD2 TRBV2 TGTGCCAGCAGGGGCGGGACTAGCGGAGCCCATGAGCAGTTCTTC CASRGGTSGAHEQFF
TRBJ2-7 TRBD1 TRBV5-1 TGCGCCAGCAGCCCTGAGGACAGGGGACCCTACGAGCAGTACTTC CASSPEDRGPYEQYF
TRBJ2-5 TRBD1 TRBV7-9 TGTGCCAGCAGAGGACAGGGGCCATGGGAGACCCAGTACTTC CASRGQGPWETQYF
TRBJ2-5 . TRBV7-2 TGTGCCAGCAGGGAGGTGGGGGCCCAGACCCAGTACTTC CASREVGAQTQYF
TRBJ2-7 . TRBV30 TGTGCCTGGAGCGGATCCCGGGAAAGGGAAACCTACGAGCAGTACTTC CAWSGSRERETYEQYF
TRBJ1-6 . TRBV27 TGTGCCAGCAGTTTTAGTAATTCACCCCTCCACTTT CASSFSNSPLHF
TRBJ2-7 TRBD2 TRBV28 TGTGCCAGCAGTTTCGGGAGGACCTCCTACGAGCAGTACTTC CASSFGRTSYEQYF